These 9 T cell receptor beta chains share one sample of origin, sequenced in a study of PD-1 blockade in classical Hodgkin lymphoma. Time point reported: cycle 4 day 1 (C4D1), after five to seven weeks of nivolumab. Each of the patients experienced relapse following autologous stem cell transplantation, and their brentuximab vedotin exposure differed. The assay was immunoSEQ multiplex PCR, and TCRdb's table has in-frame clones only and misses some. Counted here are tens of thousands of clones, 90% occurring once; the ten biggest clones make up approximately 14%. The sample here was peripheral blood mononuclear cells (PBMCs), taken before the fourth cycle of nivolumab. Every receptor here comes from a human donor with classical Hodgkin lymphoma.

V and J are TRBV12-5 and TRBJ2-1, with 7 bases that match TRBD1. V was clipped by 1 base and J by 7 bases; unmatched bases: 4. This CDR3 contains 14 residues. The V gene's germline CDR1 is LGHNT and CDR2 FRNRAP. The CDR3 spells CASGLAQGKNEQFF. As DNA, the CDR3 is TGTGCTAGTGGTTTGGCACAGGGGAAGAATGAGCAGTTCTTC.

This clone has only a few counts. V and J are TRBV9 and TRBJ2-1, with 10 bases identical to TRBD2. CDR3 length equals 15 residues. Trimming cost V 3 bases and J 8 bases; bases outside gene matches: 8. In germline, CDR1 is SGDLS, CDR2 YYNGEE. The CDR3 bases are TGTGCCAGCAGCGCCCGCCTAGCGGGAGCGTATGAGCAGTTCTTC. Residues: CASSARLAGAYEQFF.

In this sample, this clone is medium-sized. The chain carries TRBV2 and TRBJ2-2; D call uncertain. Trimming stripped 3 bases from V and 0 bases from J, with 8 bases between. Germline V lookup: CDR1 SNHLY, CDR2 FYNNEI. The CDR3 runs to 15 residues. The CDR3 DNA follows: TGTGCCAGCAGTGAGGGCAGAGCGAACACCGGGGAGCTGTTTTTT. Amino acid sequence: CASSEGRANTGELFF.

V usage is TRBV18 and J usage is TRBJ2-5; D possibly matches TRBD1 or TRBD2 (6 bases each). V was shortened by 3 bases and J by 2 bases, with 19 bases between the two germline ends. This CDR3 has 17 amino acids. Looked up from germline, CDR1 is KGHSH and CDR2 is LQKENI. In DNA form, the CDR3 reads TGTGCCAGCTCACCCCGTCGGGGGCGGGCTGGGCAAGAGACCCAGTACTTC. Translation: CASSPRRGRAGQETQYF.

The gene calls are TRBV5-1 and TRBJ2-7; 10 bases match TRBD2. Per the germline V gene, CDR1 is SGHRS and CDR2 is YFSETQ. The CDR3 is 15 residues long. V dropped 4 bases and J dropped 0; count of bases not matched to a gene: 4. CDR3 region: CASSGLAGVSYEQYF. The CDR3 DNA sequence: TGCGCCAGCAGCGGGCTAGCGGGAGTCTCCTACGAGCAGTACTTC. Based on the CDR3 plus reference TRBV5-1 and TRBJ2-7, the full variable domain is KAGVTQTPRYLIKTRGQQVTLSCSPISGHRSVSWYQQTPGQGLQFLFEYFSETQRNKGNFPGRFSGRQFSNSRSEMNVSTLELGDSALYLCASSGLAGVSYEQYFGPGTRLTVT.

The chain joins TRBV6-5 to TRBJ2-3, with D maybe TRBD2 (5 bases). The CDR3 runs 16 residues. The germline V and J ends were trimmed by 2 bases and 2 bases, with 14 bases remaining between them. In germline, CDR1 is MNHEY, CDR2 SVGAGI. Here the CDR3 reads CASSYGLGMATDTQYF. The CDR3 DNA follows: TGTGCCAGCAGTTACGGACTCGGGATGGCCACAGATACGCAGTATTTT.

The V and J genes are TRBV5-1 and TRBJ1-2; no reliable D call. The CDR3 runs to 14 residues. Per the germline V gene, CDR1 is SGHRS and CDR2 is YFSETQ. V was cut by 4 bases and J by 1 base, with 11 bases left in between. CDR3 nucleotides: TGCGCCAGCAGCATGGACGGCTATAACTATGGCTACACCTTC. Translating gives CASSMDGYNYGYTF.

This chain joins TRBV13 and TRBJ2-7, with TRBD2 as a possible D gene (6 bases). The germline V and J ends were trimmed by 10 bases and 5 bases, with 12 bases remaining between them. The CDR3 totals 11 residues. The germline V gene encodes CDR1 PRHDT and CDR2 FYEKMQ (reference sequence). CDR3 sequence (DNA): TGTGCCACCCGTCGGGGGAACGAGCAGTACTTC. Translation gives CATRRGNEQYF. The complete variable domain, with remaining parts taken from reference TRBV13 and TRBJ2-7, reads AAGVIQSPRHLIKEKRETATLKCYPIPRHDTVYWYQQGPGQDPQFLISFYEKMQSDKGSIPDRFSAQQFSDYHSELNMSSLELGDSALYFCATRRGNEQYFGPGTRLTVT.

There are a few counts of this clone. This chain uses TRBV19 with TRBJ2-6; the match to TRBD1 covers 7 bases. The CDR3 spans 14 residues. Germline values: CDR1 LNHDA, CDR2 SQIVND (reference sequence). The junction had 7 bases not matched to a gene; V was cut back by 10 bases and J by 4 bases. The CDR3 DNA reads TGTGCCACTAGACAGGGTAACGGGGCCAACGTCCTGACTTTC. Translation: CATRQGNGANVLTF. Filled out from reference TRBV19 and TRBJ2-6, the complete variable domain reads DGGITQSPKYLFRKEGQNVTLSCEQNLNHDAMYWYRQDPGQGLRLIYYSQIVNDFQKGDIAEGYSVSREKKESFPLTVTSAQKNPTAFYLCATRQGNGANVLTFGAGSRLTVL.